A single sample is the source of the 27 T cell receptor beta chains below, sequenced in a study of cytotoxic CD8 clonotypes in ibrutinib-treated CLL. Sequencing used immunoSEQ multiplex PCR; TCRdb keeps in-frame clones, though not all of them. The sample has 45,000 or so clones; 50% to 65% are singletons. Sequenced here: PBMCs, sampled after 24 months of ibrutinib treatment. Every receptor here comes from a human donor with chronic lymphocytic leukemia.

This clone was counted once. This sequence joins TRBV7-6 and TRBJ2-5; weak D call: TRBD2 (5 bases). Germline V gene data show CDR1 as SGHVS and CDR2 as FNYEAQ. The CDR3 is made up of 13 amino acids. Trimming shortened V by 5 bases and J by 2 bases, and 9 bases separated the two germline ends. The CDR3 spells CASSPGNQETQYF. The CDR3 DNA reads TGTGCCAGCAGCCCCGGGAATCAAGAGACCCAGTACTTC.

The rearrangement joins TRBV2 to TRBJ1-2, with 7 bases matching TRBD1. With 7 bases clipped from V and 4 bases from J, the junction kept 12 bases outside the gene matches. CDR1 SNHLY and CDR2 FYNNEI come from the germline V gene. The CDR3 loop spans 15 amino acids. CDR3 coding DNA: TGTGCCAGCAAAAACGGACAGGCGGACGGCTATGGCTACACCTTC. Protein sequence: CASKNGQADGYGYTF.

The chain uses TRBV4-1 and TRBJ1-4, with unresolved D. This CDR3 contains 13 residues. The ends were cut back, 3 bases at V and 8 bases at J, with 10 bases in the middle. From germline, CDR1 is MGHRA and CDR2 YSYEKL. As DNA, the CDR3 is TGCGCCAGCAGCCATCCCTCCTCAGAAAAACTGTTTTTT. This codes for CASSHPSSEKLFF.

The chain links TRBV29-1 to TRBJ2-3; D not certain. Germline V CDR1 and CDR2: SQVTM, ANQGSEA. V was cut by 6 bases and J by 5 bases, with 12 bases left in between. The CDR3 extends over 12 amino acids. The CDR3 region is CSVRVTGDTQYF. For the CDR3, the DNA is TGCAGCGTAAGGGTTACGGGAGATACGCAGTATTTT.

This rearrangement joins TRBV15 to TRBJ1-1; unclear D gene. Between the trimmed V and J ends, which lost 0 bases and 4 bases, there was a span of 6 bases. Germline V gene sequence: CDR1 LNHNV, CDR2 YYDKDF (reference sequence). This CDR3 is built from 13 residues. CDR3 DNA: TGTGCCACCAGCAGAGATCTCCCCACTGAAGCTTTCTTT. Translating it yields CATSRDLPTEAFF.

This clone was counted between two and nine times. This chain connects TRBV5-4 to TRBJ2-2, with 9 positions matching TRBD1. The CDR3 contains 16 residues. V trimming: 0 bases; J trimming: 6 bases; junction bases outside the gene matches: 6. The germline CDR1 and CDR2 sequences are SGHNT and YYREEE (reference sequence). The CDR3 region has the DNA TGTGCCAGCAGCTTGGTGAACAGGGGGCAAGCCGGGGAGCTGTTTTTT. It specifies CASSLVNRGQAGELFF.

The genes are TRBV4-1 and TRBJ1-2; 8 bases are a match to TRBD1. V was pared by 4 bases and J by 4 bases, with 5 bases of the junction left unmatched. The germline CDR1 and CDR2 sequences are MGHRA and YSYEKL. CDR3 length: 14 amino acids. DNA of the CDR3: TGCGCCAGCAGCCTCGATCAGGGGGCCTATGGCTACACCTTC. Translation: CASSLDQGAYGYTF.

The chain employs TRBV4-2 and TRBJ1-1; TRBD1 matches 8 bases. Trimming removed 0 bases from V and 3 bases from J; junction bases left unmatched: 3. Germline V gene data show CDR1 as LGHNA and CDR2 as YNFKEQ. The CDR3 totals 15 residues. The CDR3 DNA sequence: TGTGCCAGCAGCCAAGACAGGGGGCTGGACACTGAAGCTTTCTTT. This sequence encodes CASSQDRGLDTEAFF.

The chain carries TRBV7-7 and TRBJ2-5; 15 bases are shared with TRBD2. Trimming removed 5 bases from V and 5 bases from J; junction bases left unmatched: 3. The CDR3 covers 15 residues. Germline V gene data show CDR1 as SSHAT and CDR2 as FNYEAQ (reference sequence). CDR3 amino acids: CASSQGLAGGETQYF. The DNA for the CDR3 is TGTGCCAGCAGCCAGGGACTAGCGGGGGGTGAGACCCAGTACTTC.

V gene TRBV5-1 combines with J gene TRBJ2-3, with 11 bases that match TRBD2. The CDR3 runs to 17 residues. Germline V gene sequence: CDR1 SGHRS, CDR2 YFSETQ. With V trimmed by 4 bases and J by 1 base, 8 bases remained unmatched. The CDR3 DNA reads as TGCGCCAGCAGCCCTACTAGCGGGGGCCGAGGCACAGATACGCAGTATTTT. This gives the protein CASSPTSGGRGTDTQYF.

This clone was seen more than once but under ten times. V is TRBV7-6 and J is TRBJ2-7; TRBD2 might be the D (6 bases). Trimming shortened V by 5 bases and J by 3 bases, and 14 bases separated the two germline ends. The germline CDR1 and CDR2 sequences are SGHVS and FNYEAQ. The CDR3 spans 14 residues. The CDR3 DNA sequence: TGTGCCAGCAGCCTTCACCGACTAGACTACGAGCAGTACTTC. Protein sequence: CASSLHRLDYEQYF.

The rearrangement links TRBV2 to TRBJ1-2; tentative D call: TRBD1 (5 bases). The V and J ends lost 3 bases and 6 bases respectively, with 14 bases between them. Germline V gene lookup returns CDR1 SNHLY and CDR2 FYNNEI. The CDR3 covers 14 residues. The CDR3 protein is CASSETGRADGYTF. As DNA, the CDR3 is TGTGCCAGCAGTGAGACGGGCAGGGCGGATGGCTACACCTTC.

The table lists this clone with many counts. V and J are TRBV6-1 and TRBJ1-6; 7 positions agree with TRBD1. CDR1 and CDR2 (germline): MNHNS, SASEGT. The CDR3 is 14 residues long. V lost 4 bases, J lost 5 bases, and 2 bases stayed unmatched. CDR3 residues: CASSGGTDNSPLHF. In DNA, the CDR3 is TGTGCCAGCAGTGGGGGGACAGATAATTCACCCCTCCACTTT.

The J gene is TRBJ1-2, the V gene TRBV7-2; TRBD1 might be the D (6 bases). V was pared by 6 bases and J by 5 bases, with 16 bases between. Germline CDR1 reads SGHTA; CDR2 reads FQGNSA. The CDR3 loop spans 14 amino acids. The DNA for the CDR3 is TGTGCCAGCAGTTTCGAGGCCAGGGGATATGGCTACACCTTC. Translated, it gives CASSFEARGYGYTF.

This sequence joins TRBV19 and TRBJ1-5; no firm D call. V was trimmed by 7 bases and J by 6 bases, leaving 13 bases between them. CDR1 and CDR2 from the germline V gene are LNHDA and SQIVND (reference sequence). This CDR3 region has 13 residues. DNA of the CDR3: TGTGCCAGTACCACGGGAACCAGTCAGCCCCAGCATTTT. It codes for CASTTGTSQPQHF. The variable domain in full, completed from reference TRBV19 and TRBJ1-5, reads DGGITQSPKYLFRKEGQNVTLSCEQNLNHDAMYWYRQDPGQGLRLIYYSQIVNDFQKGDIAEGYSVSREKKESFPLTVTSAQKNPTAFYLCASTTGTSQPQHFGDGTRLSIL.

V usage is TRBV9 and J usage is TRBJ2-3, with D maybe TRBD2 (6 bases). The V end was cut by 2 bases, the J end by 0 bases, with 10 bases between. Germline CDR1 is SGDLS and CDR2 is YYNGEE. This CDR3 has 15 amino acids. The CDR3 reads CASSVASASTDTQYF. The DNA for the CDR3 is TGTGCCAGCAGCGTCGCTAGCGCGAGCACAGATACGCAGTATTTT.

This clone occurred a few times. V usage is TRBV5-6 and J usage is TRBJ1-5, with D maybe TRBD1 (5 bases). Trimming cost V 4 bases and J 0 bases, with 11 bases left between them. The germline CDR1 and CDR2 sequences are SGHDT and YYEEEE. The CDR3 extends over 15 amino acids. CDR3 bases: TGTGCCAGCAGCGCGGGACTTTATAGCAATCAGCCCCAGCATTTT. As protein: CASSAGLYSNQPQHF.

The chain joins TRBV5-1 to TRBJ1-2; D is unresolved. Germline CDR1 is SGHRS and CDR2 is YFSETQ. V lost 4 bases and J lost 0, with 13 bases in between. The CDR3 runs 15 residues. The CDR3 reads CASSTGQTTNYGYTF. The CDR3 nucleotides read TGCGCCAGCAGCACGGGCCAAACTACTAACTATGGCTACACCTTC.

The chain is built from TRBV4-1 and TRBJ1-1, with 7 positions matching TRBD1. The CDR3 runs 15 residues. V was pared by 6 bases and J by 8 bases, with 15 bases of the junction left unmatched. Per the germline V gene, CDR1 is MGHRA and CDR2 is YSYEKL. CDR3 coding DNA: TGCGCCAGCAGTCAACATTCCCGGGACAGAGGGGAAGCTTTCTTT. It translates to CASSQHSRDRGEAFF.

The chain recombines TRBV11-2 with TRBJ2-7, with 7 bases aligning to TRBD1. This CDR3 comprises 14 residues. J was trimmed by 6 bases and V by 5 bases; bases with no gene match: 10. Germline assignment: CDR1 SGHAT and CDR2 FQNNGV. The CDR3 sequence is CASSPATGIGEQYF. DNA of the CDR3: TGTGCCAGCAGCCCGGCGACAGGGATAGGCGAGCAGTACTTC. Combining the CDR3 with reference TRBV11-2 and TRBJ2-7 gives the whole variable domain EAGVAQSPRYKIIEKRQSVAFWCNPISGHATLYWYQQILGQGPKLLIQFQNNGVVDDSQLPKDRFSAERLKGVDSTLKIQPAKLEDSAVYLCASSPATGIGEQYFGPGTRLTVT.

V gene TRBV5-5 combines with J gene TRBJ2-2; D is unresolved. The CDR3 runs 12 residues. Per germline, CDR1 SGHKS and CDR2 YYEKEE (reference sequence). Trimming stripped 1 base from V and 7 bases from J, with 5 bases between. The CDR3 nucleotides are TGTGCCAGCAGCTTGAACGTCGGGGAGCTGTTTTTT. This encodes CASSLNVGELFF.

The chain combines TRBV5-4 with TRBJ2-2, with D unclear. Germline V lookup: CDR1 SGHNT, CDR2 YYREEE (reference sequence). Deletions cut 4 bases from V and 5 bases from J, with 9 bases between. This CDR3 spans 13 amino acids. CDR3 residues: CASSLQVTGELFF. Written as DNA, the CDR3 is TGTGCCAGCAGCCTTCAAGTTACCGGGGAGCTGTTTTTT.

The chain uses TRBV7-9 and TRBJ2-1; 7 nucleotides agree with TRBD2. V lost 5 bases to trimming and J lost 5 bases; unmatched junction nucleotides: 9. The CDR3 spans 15 residues. Germline CDR1 and CDR2: SEHNR and FQNEAQ (reference sequence). The CDR3 bases are TGTGCCAGCAGCCCAACGACTAGCCTACACAATGAGCAGTTCTTC. Translation: CASSPTTSLHNEQFF.

This rearrangement joins TRBV11-2 to TRBJ2-7, with a weak D call TRBD2 (7 bases). Trimming took 5 bases from V and 5 from J, leaving 13 bases between them. CDR1 and CDR2 from the germline V gene are SGHAT and FQNNGV. This CDR3 comprises 13 residues. This CDR3 is CASSGGAMNEQYF. DNA for the CDR3: TGTGCCAGCAGCGGGGGGGCCATGAACGAGCAGTACTTC.

This clone was seen more than once but under ten times. The chain links TRBV10-1 to TRBJ2-3; D is uncertain. Germline V gene lookup returns CDR1 WNHNN and CDR2 SYGVQD (reference sequence). Trimming removed 4 bases from V and 2 bases from J, with 10 bases in between. This CDR3 contains 14 residues. The CDR3 loop reads CASSALLPTDTQYF. CDR3 DNA: TGCGCCAGCAGTGCTCTGCTCCCCACAGATACGCAGTATTTT.

The table lists this clone with a few counts. The chain has TRBV27 and TRBJ2-1, with TRBD2 matching 10 bases. Trimming took 5 bases from V and 7 from J; bases not matched to a gene: 8. Germline assignment: CDR1 MNHEY and CDR2 SMNVEV (reference sequence). The CDR3 totals 15 residues. CDR3 bases: TGTGCCAGCAGTCATTATCCGGGACTAGCGAATGAGCAGTTCTTC. Protein product: CASSHYPGLANEQFF.

This rearrangement joins TRBV9 to TRBJ1-2; D unclear. The CDR3 is 15 residues long. Germline values: CDR1 SGDLS, CDR2 YYNGEE. Trimming cost V 0 bases and J 0 bases, with 9 bases left between them. CDR3: CASSVAAEPNYGYTF. DNA for the CDR3: TGTGCCAGCAGCGTAGCGGCAGAACCTAACTATGGCTACACCTTC. Full variable domain (missing parts from reference TRBV9 and TRBJ1-2): DSGVTQTPKHLITATGQRVTLRCSPRSGDLSVYWYQQSLDQGLQFLIQYYNGEERAKGNILERFSAQQFPDLHSELNLSSLELGDSALYFCASSVAAEPNYGYTFGSGTRLTVV.